This passage covers 26 T cell receptor beta chains from one sample sequenced in a study of cytomegalovirus exposure and HLA in healthy donors. Sequencing used immunoSEQ multiplex PCR; TCRdb keeps in-frame clones, though not all of them. The sample has about 150,000 clones; roughly 84% are singletons. Specimen: PBMCs. The source is a human donor in good health.

This clone was recorded once. The chain employs TRBV14 and TRBJ2-2, with D possibly matching TRBD2 (6 bases). The CDR3 has 15 amino acids. CDR1 is SGHDN and CDR2 is FVKESK in the germline V gene. Trimming shortened V by 6 bases and J by 5 bases, and 16 bases separated the two germline ends. CDR3 sequence (DNA): TGTGCCAGCAGGATTAGCGGTTCACGGACCGGGGAGCTGTTTTTT. Its translation is CASRISGSRTGELFF.

The chain is built from TRBV4-3 and TRBJ2-2, with TRBD1 as a possible D gene (5 bases). This CDR3 region has 15 residues. V was clipped by 1 base and J by 2 bases, with 8 bases between them. The germline V gene encodes CDR1 LGHNA and CDR2 YSLEER. CDR3 bases: TGCGCCAGCAGCCAAGGACAGCTAAACACCGGGGAGCTGTTTTTT. Its translation: CASSQGQLNTGELFF.

The chain couples TRBV7-9 to TRBJ1-2, with TRBD1 matching over 7 bases. V shed 5 bases, J shed 4 bases, and the junction held 7 bases outside the gene matches. This CDR3 is built from 14 residues. CDR1 is SEHNR, CDR2 FQNEAQ, per germline (reference sequence). The CDR3 protein is CASSPDRAVYGYTF. The CDR3 DNA follows: TGTGCCAGCAGCCCCGACAGGGCCGTCTATGGCTACACCTTC.

In this sample, this clone turned up once. The chain has TRBV7-6 and TRBJ1-5; D remains ambiguous. CDR3 length equals 18 residues. The V gene lost 5 bases and the J gene lost 0 bases, with 20 bases spanning the gap. Germline assignment: CDR1 SGHVS and CDR2 FNYEAQ. CDR3 loop: CASSPAPGTRYSNQPQHF. The CDR3 bases are TGTGCCAGCAGCCCTGCCCCGGGTACCCGATATAGCAATCAGCCCCAGCATTTT.

This clone was counted a single time. The chain recombines TRBV4-1 with TRBJ1-5; unclear D gene. The CDR3 length is 15 residues. Trimming left V 4 bases short and J 0 bases short, with 10 bases between. Germline V gene lookup returns CDR1 MGHRA and CDR2 YSYEKL. In nucleotides, the CDR3 is TGCGCCAGCAGCCCCTACGTCACTAGCAATCAGCCCCAGCATTTT. This gives the protein CASSPYVTSNQPQHF.

V usage is TRBV21-1 and J usage is TRBJ2-5; TRBD2 was called by the table and not checked on the DNA. TRBV21-1 is shown as a pseudogene. The CDR3 is 15 residues long. CDR3 region: CASSKFRSPGETQYF. CDR3 nucleotide sequence: TGTGCCAGCAGCAAATTTCGGTCCCCGGGGGAGACCCAGTACTTC.

This clone has just one count. The chain joins TRBV2 to TRBJ2-5; TRBD2 is a possible D gene (6 bases). CDR3 length: 16 residues. CDR1 SNHLY and CDR2 FYNNEI come from the germline V gene. V was trimmed by 2 bases and J by 5 bases, leaving 18 bases between them. The CDR3 bases are TGTGCCAGCAGTGAATTCCTGGGGGGAGCTGTTGAGACCCAGTACTTC. This translates into CASSEFLGGAVETQYF.

The chain recombines TRBV6-5 with TRBJ2-7; D may be TRBD1 (6 bases). Germline CDR1 and CDR2: MNHEY and SVGAGI. Trimming removed 5 bases at V and 5 bases at J, with 10 bases between. The CDR3 runs 12 residues. This CDR3 reads CASSRGGDEQYF. The CDR3 nucleotides are TGTGCCAGCAGTCGAGGGGGAGACGAGCAGTACTTC.

V is TRBV5-1 and J is TRBJ1-6; no definite D call. Trimming removed 2 bases from V and 8 bases from J, with 11 bases in between. The CDR3 has 14 amino acids. CDR1 and CDR2 (germline): SGHRS, YFSETQ. CDR3 protein: CASSFEGIDSPLHF. The CDR3, as DNA: TGCGCCAGCAGCTTTGAGGGTATAGATTCACCCCTCCACTTT.

The V gene is TRBV18, the J gene TRBJ1-1; D may be TRBD1 (5 bases). CDR1 is KGHSH, CDR2 LQKENI, per germline. The CDR3 length is 13 residues. Trimming took off 4 bases at V and 2 bases at J, with 8 bases between the two ends. Here the CDR3 reads CASSQTANTEAFF. The CDR3 nucleotides read TGTGCCAGCTCACAGACAGCTAACACTGAAGCTTTCTTT.

The chain is built from TRBV18 and TRBJ2-5; no clear D gene. Germline CDR1 reads KGHSH; CDR2 reads LQKENI. Trimming removed 2 bases from V and 5 bases from J, with 9 bases in between. There are 13 residues in the CDR3. CDR3 nucleotides: TGTGCCAGCTCACCAGGGTTGCGGGAGACCCAGTACTTC. Translating gives CASSPGLRETQYF.

The chain is built from TRBV13 and TRBJ2-5, with D possibly matching TRBD2 (7 bases). V dropped 2 bases and J dropped 0 bases, with 25 bases sitting between them. The CDR3 is 20 amino acids. CDR1 is PRHDT, CDR2 FYEKMQ, per germline (reference sequence). The CDR3 nucleotides are TGTGCCAGCAGCTTAACCCACGGTGGGGTGCGGGGGCCCTACCAAGAGACCCAGTACTTC. This gives the protein CASSLTHGGVRGPYQETQYF.

V gene TRBV25-1 combines with J gene TRBJ2-5; D unresolved. Germline lookup yields CDR1 MGHDK and CDR2 SYGVNS. Deletions cut 6 bases from V and 5 bases from J, with 4 bases between. The CDR3 sequence is 10 residues long. The CDR3 sequence: CASRAETQYF. The DNA for the CDR3 is TGTGCCAGCAGAGCGGAGACCCAGTACTTC.

The chain links TRBV28 to TRBJ2-2, with 7 bases identical to TRBD2. Germline V CDR1 and CDR2: MDHEN, SYDVKM. J was trimmed by 7 bases and V by 6 bases; bases with no gene match: 8. The CDR3 consists of 14 residues. Here the CDR3 DNA reads TGTGCCAGCAGCCCAGCGGGATTTGACGGGGAGCTGTTTTTT. It codes for CASSPAGFDGELFF. Using reference TRBV28 and TRBJ2-2 for the parts outside the CDR3, the full variable domain is DVKVTQSSRYLVKRTGEKVFLECVQDMDHENMFWYRQDPGLGLRLIYFSYDVKMKEKGDIPEGYSVSREKKERFSLILESASTNQTSMYLCASSPAGFDGELFFGEGSRLTVL.

This chain connects TRBV28 to TRBJ1-5; TRBD1 might be the D (5 bases). This CDR3 spans 16 amino acids. The ends were cut back, 6 bases at V and 0 bases at J, with 15 bases in the middle. In germline, CDR1 is MDHEN, CDR2 SYDVKM. The CDR3 DNA reads TGTGCCAGCAGCTCCGCTTACAGGTTTAGCAATCAGCCCCAGCATTTT. Its protein product is CASSSAYRFSNQPQHF.

The rearrangement links TRBV12-5 to TRBJ2-2; 12 bases map to TRBD1. Germline CDR1 and CDR2: LGHNT and FRNRAP. CDR3 size: 16 residues. V shed 5 bases, J shed 6 bases, and the junction held 7 bases outside the gene matches. CDR3 sequence reads: CASGPGTGGRSGELFF. The CDR3 coding sequence is TGTGCTAGTGGTCCCGGGACAGGGGGCAGGTCCGGGGAGCTGTTTTTT.

The chain recombines TRBV7-9 with TRBJ1-1; a possible D gene is TRBD1 (5 bases). Germline lookup yields CDR1 SEHNR and CDR2 FQNEAQ (reference sequence). V dropped 5 bases and J dropped 1 base, with 8 bases sitting between them. The CDR3 is 13 residues long. Here the CDR3 reads CASSHGQNTEAFF. CDR3 sequence (DNA): TGTGCCAGCAGCCACGGACAGAACACTGAAGCTTTCTTT.

The chain has TRBV11-3 and TRBJ2-5, with a possible D match to TRBD2 (6 bases). Germline values: CDR1 SGHNT, CDR2 YENEEA. The V gene lost 5 bases and the J gene lost 5 bases, with 15 bases spanning the gap. The CDR3 has 14 residues. The CDR3 DNA follows: TGTGCCAGCAGCCGAGGCGGGGCTCGGGAGACCCAGTACTTC. Translated: CASSRGGARETQYF. Full variable domain (remainder filled in from reference TRBV11-3 and TRBJ2-5): EAGVVQSPRYKIIEKKQPVAFWCNPISGHNTLYWYLQNLGQGPELLIRYENEEAVDDSQLPKDRFSAERLKGVDSTLKIQPAELGDSAVYLCASSRGGARETQYFGPGTRLLVL.

The chain joins TRBV18 to TRBJ2-3; a possible D gene is TRBD1 (5 bases). The germline CDR1 and CDR2 sequences are KGHSH and LQKENI. The CDR3 is 14 residues long. V lost 1 base, J lost 2 bases, and 7 bases lay in between. The CDR3 reads CASSPQGPTDTQYF. The CDR3 DNA is TGTGCCAGCTCACCACAGGGGCCCACAGATACGCAGTATTTT.

This rearrangement joins TRBV4-3 to TRBJ2-1; 7 bases align to TRBD2. Trimming took 0 bases from V and 1 from J; bases not matched to a gene: 0. This CDR3 contains 15 residues. CDR1 is LGHNA, CDR2 YSLEER, per germline. The CDR3 nucleotides read TGCGCCAGCAGCCAAGAGGGGGGGTCCTACAATGAGCAGTTCTTC. Translating it yields CASSQEGGSYNEQFF.

This clone was seen a single time. The CDR3 loop reads CASSAIQGTETQYF. The CDR3 DNA is TGTGCCAGCAGTGCTATACAGGGAACAGAGACCCAGTACTTC. This chain connects TRBV2 to TRBJ2-5, with a weak D call TRBD1 (6 bases). The CDR3 extends over 14 amino acids. Germline V lookup: CDR1 SNHLY, CDR2 FYNNEI. V gave up 4 bases and J gave up 4 bases, with 13 bases separating them. The complete variable domain, with remaining parts taken from reference TRBV2 and TRBJ2-5, reads EPEVTQTPSHQVTQMGQEVILRCVPISNHLYFYWYRQILGQKVEFLVSFYNNEISEKSEIFDDQFSVERPDGSNFTLKIRSTKLEDSAMYFCASSAIQGTETQYFGPGTRLLVL.

This clone occurred once. This rearrangement joins TRBV2 to TRBJ2-3; TRBD1 agrees at 7 bases. Germline CDR1 and CDR2: SNHLY and FYNNEI. The CDR3 is made up of 14 amino acids. J gave up 1 base and V 6 bases, and 4 bases lay outside the gene matches. The DNA for the CDR3 is TGTGCCAGCAGATACAGGGGTGGCACAGATACGCAGTATTTT. Translation gives CASRYRGGTDTQYF.

V usage is TRBV19 and J usage is TRBJ2-1; 12 bases are a match to TRBD1. Germline assignment: CDR1 LNHDA and CDR2 SQIVND (reference sequence). The CDR3 has 18 residues. J lost 6 bases, V lost 2 bases, and 11 bases had no gene match. The CDR3 spells CASSISGQGARRGNEQFF. CDR3 sequence (DNA): TGTGCCAGTAGTATATCGGGACAGGGGGCGCGAAGGGGCAATGAGCAGTTCTTC.

The count of this clone is one. The rearrangement joins TRBV10-3 to TRBJ2-5; D is ambiguous. V gave up 3 bases and J gave up 1 base, with 9 bases separating them. The CDR3 has 14 amino acids. Germline V lookup: CDR1 ENHRY, CDR2 SYGVKD. In DNA, the CDR3 is TGTGCCATCAGTGAATATAACAGCCAAGAGACCCAGTACTTC. Its protein is CAISEYNSQETQYF.

This clone was detected once. This chain connects TRBV28 to TRBJ2-1; perhaps TRBD2 as D (6 bases). Germline V CDR1 and CDR2: MDHEN, SYDVKM. Trimming took 6 bases from V and 0 from J, leaving 15 bases between them. This CDR3 has 16 amino acids. CDR3 amino acids: CASRSTSIRSYNEQFF. The CDR3 coding sequence is TGTGCCAGCAGATCTACTAGCATCCGCTCCTACAATGAGCAGTTCTTC.

The V and J genes are TRBV15 and TRBJ2-7; TRBD2 matches at 7 bases. CDR1 is LNHNV, CDR2 YYDKDF, per germline (reference sequence). The CDR3 runs to 13 residues. V gave up 8 bases and J gave up 2 bases; unmatched junction bases: 6. The CDR3 DNA follows: TGTGCCACCTCCGCGGGGGAGGCCTACGAGCAGTACTTC. Its protein is CATSAGEAYEQYF.